The text below deals with one T cell receptor beta chain. This clonotype was found a few times. Its antigen remains unidentified. The input lacks base qualities; no much larger clone sits a single base away. The data stem from a study of blood T cells in healthy people across ages (dated by TCRdb to 2015 to 2017). Study-wide context: In model experiments, template switching captured about one uniquely barcoded TCR beta cDNA molecule for every two T cells. To avoid experimental bias, donors of different ages were spread randomly across the sequencing lanes. The study measured age-related changes in TCR beta repertoire diversity using deep sequencing normalized with unique cDNA molecular identifiers. The donors were split into four age groups: young (average around 15 years), middle-aged (39), aged (approximately 59) and long-lived (approximately 89). The study analyzed two additional independent replicas of 1 million unique cDNA reads from the same blood draw for two donors, one aged 18 to 30 and one aged 80 or older.

The approximately 39 donors, aged roughly 6 to 95 years, were systemically healthy Caucasian individuals from Russia. Each donor gave 8 to 10 milliliters of peripheral blood, collected into EDTA-treated Vacutainer tubes. Ficoll-Paque density-gradient centrifugation was used to isolate PBMCs, with at least 6 million obtained per sample. Total RNA was extracted from PBMCs with Trizol reagent, with at least 6 micrograms obtained per sample. Naive CD45RAhigh/CD27high T cell percentages were measured by flow cytometry on a PBMC aliquot from every donor. Broad study findings and their caveats: Because the CMV infection status of the donors was unknown, age-related changes in expanded clonotypes may potentially have been confounded. Total diversity estimates from one million sequenced T cells were considered lower bounds and underestimates. The long-lived group showed more naive CD4+ T cells, fewer expanded clones and increased TCR diversity than the aged group, suggesting age selection. Conclusive comparison of naive and antigen-experienced compartments was prevented by the profiling of bulk unsorted PBMCs. As age increased, observed TCR beta diversity per million T cells dropped in a roughly linear way, and a significant reduction was already evident by age 40. The percentage of naive T cells measured by flow cytometry correlated strongly with observed TCR beta diversity.

At the junction V is shortened by 7 bases and J by 3 bases, with 13 bases in between. Its CDR3 holds 13 amino acids, cysteine through phenylalanine. Only CDR3 DNA remains: 39 bases, in frame from the first base. Library preparation used 5' RACE. A second PCR of roughly 6 to 11 cycles was run with a J-beta primer mix and a sample-barcoded 5' primer. A template-switch 5' adaptor carrying 12 random nucleotides introduced a unique molecular identifier onto each TCR beta cDNA molecule. At least 3 million CDR3-containing paired-end reads were obtained from each sample. The Mint cDNA synthesis kit, primed by a TRBC-specific oligonucleotide, was used to synthesize first-strand cDNA from all RNA. Following uracil-DNA glycosylase treatment, all cDNA underwent a first 18-cycle PCR with the universal primers M1SS and BC2_uni_R. In the original analysis: For normalization, 1 million high-quality reads were randomly selected from each sample, with every read carrying a distinct molecular identifier. Reads sharing molecular identifiers were discarded rather than binned into consensus sequences. CDR3 identification, clonotype clustering and error correction used MiTCR with a Q25 quality threshold and the strictest error-elimination algorithm. Lower-bound total TCR beta diversity was estimated with a nonparametric unseen species model using Euler transformation. Starting from the raw public reads, TCRdb applied fastp trimming at Q25, assembled clones with MiXCR and retained in-frame beta chains. CDR3 protein sequences are deduplicated, and each keeps its most common genes and DNA. It is TCRdb's table, rather than the study itself, that gives the V and J calls and clone size. The sample includes some 1,800,000 distinct CDR3 sequences, with 30% to 40% observed a single time. The ten largest clones capture roughly 23% of the sample.

This receptor was identified in a human donor in good health. The sequence joins TRBV12-3 or TRBV12-4 to TRBJ2-7; no D segment can be confidently identified. The specimen sequenced was blood. The CDR3 protein: CASTTPHSYEQYF. At the DNA level, the sequence is TGTGCCAGCACCACTCCCCACAGCTACGAGCAGTACTTC.